This T cell receptor (beta chain) comes out of a study of regulatory T cells in long-lasting Graves disease. The CDR3 contains 15 residues. Germline CDR1 and CDR2: SEHNR and FQNEAQ (reference sequence). Trimming at V came to 6 bases and at J to 2 bases, leaving 7 bases not matched to a gene. Documented time point: persistent/refractory GD, antithyroid drugs over 5 years with positive TRAb. PBMCs were the source of the RNA used for TCR sequencing. Study results and caveats: New patients shared fewer public clonotypes (around 880) than persistent patients did (fewer than 3,000).

About this clonotype: Its antigen is undetermined.

For TCR beta, libraries came from iRepertoire HTBI primers and Arm-PCR of CDR3 regions. One entry per CDR3 protein results from TCRdb running MiXCR on the multiplex PCR reads. The table lists approximately 500,000 distinct CDR3 sequences, around a fifth of them singletons. The chain has TRBV7-9 and TRBJ1-5; 7 bases fit TRBD1. The sample in question was peripheral blood mononuclear cells (PBMCs), obtained when the disease was refractory, from a patient treated with antithyroid drugs. This TCR was recovered from a female donor with Graves disease. The CDR3 nucleotides read TGTGCCAGCAGTTCCGACAGGGATGGCAATCAGCCCCAGCATTTT. Its translation: CASSSDRDGNQPQHF.